This T cell receptor (beta chain) was recorded in a study of blood T cell repertoires in COVID-19 (dated by TCRdb to the early 2020s). About the full investigation: The collaborator samples originated in the United States, Italy and Spain and spanned the acute and convalescent phases of COVID-19. Where available, HLA class I and class II types were obtained from metadata supplied by the sample provider rather than from assay-based typing. The repertoires were made available in a free public database intended to serve as a resource for research on the immune response to SARS-CoV-2. Subjects who had been exposed to COVID-19, were actively infected with it, or had recovered from it provided the deeply sampled blood TCRbeta repertoires that made up the dataset. Samples were obtained from the ongoing ImmuneRACE study (first 160 participants) and from roughly 1,300 subjects provided by 6 global collaborators. The material from the prospective study consisted of cDNA or gDNA derived from T cells, B-cell-depleted T cells, or PBMCs. Sample metadata almost always included a de-identified subject ID, COVID-19 status, age in years and sex. What the work shows at the level of the full study, not this receptor alone: The quantity of clinical and demographic metadata differed by source and by participant and was supplied without curation.

One collaborating source in Seattle enrolled patients during active infection and followed them longitudinally through the course of disease. Each collaborating institution followed its own protocols to collect whole blood in K2EDTA tubes. Collaborator samples were shipped for TCRbeta analysis as frozen whole blood, isolated PBMCs, or DNA extracted from either sample type. Measured from the cysteine to the phenylalanine, the CDR3 is 14 residues long. This entry keeps only the CDR3 DNA: 42 bases, framed from base 1. Looking up the germline V gene yields CDR1 MDHEN and CDR2 SYDVKM. Trimming takes 4 bases from V and 0 bases from J, and the germline ends sit 7 bases apart. The immunoSEQ Assay, a bias-controlled multiplex PCR, was used to amplify TCRbeta CDR3 regions from genomic DNA. The authors processed their data as follows. Nucleated cell counts per sample were estimated from amplification of reference gene primers within the assay. Sequence reads were collapsed and filtered to measure the absolute abundance of every unique TCRbeta CDR3 rearrangement. Productive Simpson clonality was computed per sample as the square root of Simpson's diversity index over productive rearrangements. TCRdb limited this immuneACCESS table to in-frame rearrangements with V and J called. A share of clones is missing; checked studies link under half to unresolved V genes, and the rest is unexplained. Clone size and V and J calls were adopted from that table, with D and trimming inferred from the DNA. Within this sample are roughly 240,000 clones, with 75% to 85% of them counted one time only. Together, the top ten hold more than 4.5% of the sample.

Turning to this clone: Which antigen it targets is not known. There are no base qualities to consult, and no much larger clone falls within one base.

The chain joins TRBV28 to TRBJ1-5, with an unclear D gene assignment. This TCR was sampled from a man aged 50-59 years with COVID-19, enrolled during active disease. The specimen was peripheral blood. The DNA sequence is as follows: TGTGCCAGCAGTTCAGACATTAGCAATCAGCCCCAGCATTTT. Translated, this is CASSSDISNQPQHF.